Listed below are T cell receptor beta chains from one sample, sequenced in a study of T cell responses to AZD1222 COVID-19 vaccine. The method was immunoSEQ multiplex PCR; TCRdb's version includes in-frame clones alone and lacks a portion of them. The repertoire holds more than 140,000 clones, 88% seen once, with less than 2.5% in the top ten. The source material was peripheral blood, sampled on day 0 of AZD1222 vaccination. These receptors all come from an adult in good health. CDR3s include the opening cysteine and the closing phenylalanine or tryptophan. Each record gives: clone size, V gene, J gene, D gene, CDR3 protein, CDR3 DNA. A D gene is named only where the DNA matches it firmly. Clone size appears in some rows only: once, few, many, or a class for an expanded clone.

>NA|TRBV6-1|TRBJ2-7|NA
CASSEKGSSYEQYF
TGTGCCAGCAGTGAAAAGGGCAGCTCCTACGAGCAGTACTTC
>NA|TRBV25-1|TRBJ2-7|TRBD2
CASSDGLAPYEQYF
TGTGCCAGCAGTGACGGACTAGCCCCCTACGAGCAGTACTTC
>once|TRBV12-3/TRBV12-4|TRBJ2-1|TRBD1
CASSTGTGVNEFF
TGTGCCAGCAGCACCGGGACAGGGGTAAATGAGTTCTTC
>NA|TRBV7-9|TRBJ2-7|TRBD1
CASSPPGQGVEQYF
TGTGCCAGCAGCCCCCCGGGACAGGGTGTGGAGCAGTACTTC
>NA|TRBV28|TRBJ1-4|TRBD1
CASSLTGGGEKLFF
TGTGCCAGCAGTCTTACAGGGGGCGGTGAAAAACTGTTTTTT
>NA|TRBV18|TRBJ1-1|NA
CASSLVAKGDTEAFF
TGTGCCAGCTCACTTGTGGCGAAGGGTGACACTGAAGCTTTCTTT
>once|TRBV5-1|TRBJ2-7|NA
CASSPGSYEQYF
TGCGCCAGCAGCCCCGGGTCCTACGAGCAGTACTTC
>NA|TRBV11-3|TRBJ1-3|NA
CASSGTFGNTIYF
TGTGCCAGCAGCGGGACATTTGGAAACACCATATATTTT
>NA|TRBV30|TRBJ1-6|NA
CAWSVNWNSPLHF
TGTGCCTGGAGTGTCAACTGGAATTCACCCCTCCACTTT
>NA|TRBV29-1|TRBJ2-7|TRBD2
CSVGLAGSSYEQYF
TGCAGCGTAGGACTAGCGGGGAGCTCCTACGAGCAGTACTTC